These 21 T cell receptor beta chains were all obtained from the same sample, sequenced in a study of molecular identifiers for immune sequencing clone quantification. TCRdb fed the PCR reads into MiXCR, producing one record per CDR3 protein. Found here are 490,000 or so distinct CDR3 sequences, about 25% of them singletons; the top ten hold 0.7% to 0.9%. The sequencing sample was made of naive CD8+ T cells from blood, with Jurkat cell RNA spiked in. Subset described: FACS-sorted CD8+CD4-CCR7+CD45RA+ naive T cells. These receptors originate from a human donor in good health. Some libraries in this study had Jurkat cell RNA spiked in.

This rearrangement joins TRBV30 to TRBJ1-5; TRBD1 matches 7 bases. The J segment lost 7 bases and the V segment lost 1 base, leaving 4 bases of the junction unmatched. The CDR3 has 13 amino acids. Germline values: CDR1 GTSNPN, CDR2 SVGIG (reference sequence). The chain's CDR3 is CAWSEQGRQPQHF. The CDR3 DNA reads TGTGCCTGGAGTGAACAGGGGAGACAGCCCCAGCATTTT.

This clonotype appeared many times. The chain combines TRBV4-3 with TRBJ1-1; D gene ambiguous. The V end was cut by 6 bases, the J end by 0 bases, with 14 bases between. CDR1 and CDR2 (germline): LGHNA, YSLEER. The CDR3 totals 15 residues. This chain's CDR3 is CASSYGSSMNTEAFF. Written as DNA, the CDR3 is TGCGCCAGCAGTTATGGGAGTTCCATGAACACTGAAGCTTTCTTT.

The sample holds a few counts of this clonotype. The rearrangement uses TRBV19 and TRBJ1-1; 9 nucleotides line up with TRBD1. V shed 7 bases, J shed 2 bases, and the junction held 8 bases outside the gene matches. Germline loops: CDR1 LNHDA, CDR2 SQIVND (reference sequence). The CDR3 loop spans 15 amino acids. CDR3 residues: CASILRQGDNTEAFF. CDR3 DNA: TGTGCCAGTATCCTCAGACAGGGGGACAACACTGAAGCTTTCTTT. Based on the CDR3 plus reference TRBV19 and TRBJ1-1, the full variable domain is DGGITQSPKYLFRKEGQNVTLSCEQNLNHDAMYWYRQDPGQGLRLIYYSQIVNDFQKGDIAEGYSVSREKKESFPLTVTSAQKNPTAFYLCASILRQGDNTEAFFGQGTRLTVV.

This clonotype was counted only a few times. The chain links TRBV5-5 to TRBJ2-3; possible D gene TRBD2, 6 bases. V lost 0 bases, J lost 0 bases, and 17 bases lay in between. CDR3 length: 18 amino acids. Germline values: CDR1 SGHKS, CDR2 YYEKEE (reference sequence). The CDR3 loop is CASSLGYRDGTSTDTQYF. CDR3 DNA sequence: TGTGCCAGCAGCTTGGGGTATAGGGACGGGACTAGCACAGATACGCAGTATTTT.

This clonotype turned up a few times. The CDR3 sequence is CASSWTGINTGELFF. The CDR3 bases are TGTGCCAGCAGTTGGACAGGAATTAACACCGGGGAGCTGTTTTTT. The chain has TRBV12-3 or TRBV12-4 and TRBJ2-2; TRBD1 matches at 7 bases. The CDR3 is 15 amino acids. The V segment lost 4 bases and the J segment 2 bases; nucleotides outside the gene matches: 4.

In DNA form, the CDR3 reads TGTGCCAGCAGAATTGACAGCTCCTACAATGAGCAGTTCTTC. It specifies CASRIDSSYNEQFF. J is TRBJ2-1 and V is TRBV27; maybe TRBD1 (5 bases). The germline V gene encodes CDR1 MNHEY and CDR2 SMNVEV (reference sequence). Trimming removed 6 bases at V and 0 bases at J, with 9 bases between. This CDR3 comprises 14 residues.

This clonotype was detected ten times or more. This chain links TRBV28 with TRBJ2-1; 7 bases fit TRBD2. V dropped 2 bases and J dropped 6; count of bases not matched to a gene: 7. The CDR3 covers 15 residues. The V gene's germline CDR1 is MDHEN and CDR2 SYDVKM. The CDR3 spells CASSLIRTSPNEQFF. The CDR3 DNA is TGTGCCAGCAGTTTAATAAGGACTAGTCCCAATGAGCAGTTCTTC.

Remarks on this clonotype: Since a much larger clone is just one base distant, this may be a read error. The V gene is TRBV5-1, the J gene TRBJ2-1, with TRBD1 matching over 10 bases. The V gene's germline CDR1 is SGHRS and CDR2 YFSETQ. This CDR3 is built from 15 residues. The CDR3 loop is CASSSDRGLGNEQLF. The CDR3 region has the DNA TGCGCCAGCAGCTCCGACAGGGGGCTCGGCAATGAGCAGCTCTTC. The variable domain in full, completed from reference TRBV5-1 and TRBJ2-1, reads KAGVTQTPRYLIKTRGQQVTLSCSPISGHRSVSWYQQTPGQGLQFLFEYFSETQRNKGNFPGRFSGRQFSNSRSEMNVSTLELGDSALYLCASSSDRGLGNEQLFGPGTRLTVL.

This clonotype was recorded many times. The chain is built from TRBV6-5 and TRBJ1-1; TRBD1 might be the D (6 bases). The CDR3 spans 13 residues. Trimming removed 1 base from V and 5 bases from J, with 8 bases in between. CDR1 is MNHEY and CDR2 is SVGAGI in the germline V gene. This CDR3 is CASSYFTGTEAFF. CDR3 bases: TGTGCCAGCAGTTACTTCACAGGGACTGAAGCTTTCTTT.

The rearrangement uses TRBV4-1 and TRBJ1-1, with a possible D match to TRBD1 (5 bases). With 1 base removed from V and 1 base from J, the gap between germline ends came to 10 bases. This CDR3 has 15 residues. Germline assignment: CDR1 MGHRA and CDR2 YSYEKL. This chain's CDR3 is CASSQAPGTNTEAFF. The CDR3 DNA sequence: TGCGCCAGCAGCCAAGCCCCAGGGACGAACACTGAAGCTTTCTTT.

Worth noting for this clonotype: A much larger clone lies one base from this, so it may be a read error. The chain uses TRBV6-1 and TRBJ2-7; 7 nucleotides line up with TRBD1. Trimming took 10 bases from V and 7 from J; bases not matched to a gene: 19. The CDR3 contains 15 residues. The V gene's germline CDR1 is MNHNS and CDR2 SASEGT. The CDR3 DNA reads TGTGCCAACAGCCACTGGACAGGAGGAGGAAGGGAGCAGTACTTC. Protein: CANSHWTGGGREQYF.

This clonotype showed up many times. The CDR3 DNA follows: TGTGCCAGCAGTTTAGAAGGGCTGGACTATGGCTACACCTTC. Translation: CASSLEGLDYGYTF. The chain has TRBV12-3 or TRBV12-4 and TRBJ1-2, with no clear D. The V end lost 1 base, the J end lost 3 bases, and 9 bases lay between the germline ends. The CDR3 loop spans 14 amino acids.

The CDR3 loop reads CASSFYNYEQYF. The CDR3 DNA is TGTGCCAGCAGTTTCTACAACTACGAGCAGTACTTC. The chain uses TRBV12-3 or TRBV12-4 and TRBJ2-7; D is undetermined. This CDR3 comprises 12 residues. V dropped 3 bases and J dropped 3 bases, with 6 bases sitting between them.

The chain has TRBV20-1 and TRBJ2-7, with D possibly being TRBD1 or TRBD2 (5 bases each). CDR1 DFQATT and CDR2 SNEGSKA come from the germline V gene (reference sequence). V gave up 4 bases and J gave up 5 bases, with 18 bases separating them. The CDR3 sequence is 14 residues long. The CDR3 loop is CSAIEVRDLHEQYF. In nucleotides, the CDR3 is TGCAGTGCTATAGAGGTCCGGGACCTTCACGAGCAGTACTTC.

V and J are TRBV20-1 and TRBJ1-1; no firm D call. This CDR3 comprises 14 residues. Trimming removed 0 bases from V and 0 bases from J, with 8 bases in between. CDR1 and CDR2 (germline): DFQATT, SNEGSKA (reference sequence). The CDR3 region is CSARDKRVNTEAFF. As DNA, the CDR3 is TGCAGTGCTAGAGATAAACGAGTGAACACTGAAGCTTTCTTT.

This clonotype was seen only a few times. This rearrangement joins TRBV27 to TRBJ2-3; unclear D gene. This CDR3 is built from 15 residues. Germline V CDR1 and CDR2: MNHEY, SMNVEV (reference sequence). V gave up 2 bases and J gave up 0 bases, with 9 bases separating them. CDR3 sequence (DNA): TGTGCCAGCAGTTTAGATACGACTAGCACAGATACGCAGTATTTT. It codes for CASSLDTTSTDTQYF.

The genes are TRBV15 and TRBJ1-5; D ambiguous. Trimming pared 0 bases from V and 11 bases from J, leaving 14 bases between. The germline CDR1 and CDR2 sequences are LNHNV and YYDKDF (reference sequence). CDR3 length: 14 residues. CDR3 in DNA: TGTGCCACCAGCAGAGATCAGATTTCCGATACCCAGCATTTT. Translation: CATSRDQISDTQHF.

On this clonotype itself: At one end, the junction sequence differs from germline, possibly due to a read error. The gene calls are TRBV4-3 and TRBJ2-2; TRBD2 might be the D (6 bases). In germline, CDR1 is LGHNA, CDR2 YSLEER. The CDR3 loop spans 16 amino acids. CDR3 bases: TGCGCCAGCAGCCAAGAGGGTAGCAGGACCACCGGGGGGCTGTTTTTT. Residues: CASSQEGSRTTGGLFF.

This clonotype was counted between two and nine times. The genes are TRBV2 and TRBJ1-1, with D perhaps TRBD1 (6 bases). The CDR3 sequence is 13 residues long. The germline CDR1 and CDR2 sequences are SNHLY and FYNNEI. Deletions cut 7 bases from V and 5 bases from J, with 14 bases between. This CDR3 is CASNAGDWTEAFF. The CDR3, as DNA: TGTGCCAGCAACGCAGGGGATTGGACTGAAGCTTTCTTT.

V is TRBV19 and J is TRBJ1-4; D gene uncertain. Per germline, CDR1 LNHDA and CDR2 SQIVND (reference sequence). V was trimmed by 3 bases and J by 0 bases, leaving 5 bases between them. This CDR3 is 14 amino acids long. CDR3: CASSMGTTNEKLFF. CDR3 nucleotides: TGTGCCAGTAGTATGGGGACAACTAATGAAAAACTGTTTTTT.

This clonotype was found many times. The CDR3 DNA follows: TGTGCCAGCAGCGGGTCCTACACAGATACGCAGTATTTT. Its translation is CASSGSYTDTQYF. This chain joins TRBV7-6 and TRBJ2-3; D ambiguous. The germline gives CDR1 SGHVS, CDR2 FNYEAQ. CDR3 length: 13 residues. V lost 5 bases and J lost 2, with 8 bases in between.